This T cell receptor (beta chain) was sequenced in a study of blood T cell repertoires in COVID-19. Study context: PBMCs, B-cell-depleted T cells, or T cells were the source of the cDNA or gDNA that made up the material.

Profiled with immunoSEQ multiplex PCR; TCRdb holds only in-frame clones, not every one. Here the sample spans about 310,000 clones, around nine tenths being singletons. The CDR3 spans 18 residues. From germline, CDR1 is SGHTA and CDR2 FQGNSA. Unmatched junction bases numbered 14, after V lost 5 bases and J lost 2 bases. This receptor was obtained from a woman in her twenties or thirties who had recovered from COVID-19. This sequence joins TRBV7-2 and TRBJ1-3; TRBD1 agrees at 8 bases. The sequencing input was PBMCs or T cells enriched from blood (not recorded which). The DNA for the CDR3 is TGTGCCAGCAGCCCCTATTGGCCAGACAGGGGCCCTGGAAACACCATATATTTT. It is translated as CASSPYWPDRGPGNTIYF.